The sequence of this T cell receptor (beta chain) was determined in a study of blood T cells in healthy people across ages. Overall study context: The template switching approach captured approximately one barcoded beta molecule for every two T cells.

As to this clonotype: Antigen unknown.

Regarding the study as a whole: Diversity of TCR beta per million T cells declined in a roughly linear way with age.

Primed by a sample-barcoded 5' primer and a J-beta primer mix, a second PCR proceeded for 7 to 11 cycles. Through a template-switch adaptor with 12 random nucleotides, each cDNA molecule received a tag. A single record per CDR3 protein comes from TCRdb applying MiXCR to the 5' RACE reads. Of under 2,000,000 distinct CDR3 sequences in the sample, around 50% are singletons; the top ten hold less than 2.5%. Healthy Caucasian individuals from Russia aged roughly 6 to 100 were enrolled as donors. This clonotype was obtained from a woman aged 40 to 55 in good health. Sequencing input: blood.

The CDR3: CASSLAPASGVSGYF. The CDR3, as DNA: TGCGCCAGCAGCTTGGCCCCGGCTAGCGGGGTGTCTGGGTATTTT. The V and J genes are TRBV5-1 and TRBJ2-3; 9 bases are a match to TRBD2. Germline V gene lookup returns CDR1 SGHRS and CDR2 YFSETQ. V was clipped by 0 bases and J by 14 bases; unmatched bases: 13. CDR3 length equals 15 residues.